This TCR beta chain came from a study of T cell responses to AZD1222 COVID-19 vaccine. Some clones are missing from TCRdb's copy, which holds only in-frame ones; the method was immunoSEQ multiplex PCR. Altogether around 130,000 clones are present, 86% being singletons, with the ten largest covering 2.5% to 3.5%. The study's findings and limits: A rise in Spike-specific TCR breadth and depth followed two AZD1222 doses. Spike-wide coverage was observed for vaccine-associated CD4 TCRs, with dominant responses at 160-218 and 743-854.

Germline lookup yields CDR1 LGHNA and CDR2 YSLEER. This CDR3 region has 15 residues. The V gene end was trimmed by 4 bases and the J gene end by 8 bases; junction bases not matched to a gene: 5. In regard to this clone: Its antigen is not identified.

Researchers grouped second doses given at about 4 or about 12 weeks into one pool. The TCR was taken from an adult who received the AZD1222 COVID-19 vaccine. The chain joins TRBV4-3 to TRBJ2-1, with 13 nucleotides matching TRBD2. Sequencing used peripheral blood, obtained 28 days after the second AZD1222 dose. The CDR3 region has the DNA TGCGCCAGCAGCCTGGGACTAGCGGGGTCGTATGAGCAGTTCTTC. Translating gives CASSLGLAGSYEQFF.